These 13 T cell receptor beta chains were sequenced from one sample in a study of blood T cell repertoires in COVID-19. TCRdb keeps only in-frame clones here, not all; method: immunoSEQ multiplex PCR. In the table there are roughly 230,000 clones, around 83% of which are singletons. Material for sequencing was peripheral blood. The receptor set was obtained from a woman in her 50s with acute or convalescent COVID-19.

This clone was seen once. The chain combines TRBV5-1 with TRBJ2-5; TRBD2 might be the D (5 bases). Trimming took off 3 bases at V and 7 bases at J, with 7 bases between the two ends. This CDR3 has 11 amino acids. Germline CDR1 SGHRS, CDR2 YFSETQ. The CDR3 spells CASSSEGTQYF. The CDR3 bases are TGCGCCAGCAGCTCCGAGGGGACCCAGTACTTC. Based on the CDR3 plus reference TRBV5-1 and TRBJ2-5, the full variable domain is KAGVTQTPRYLIKTRGQQVTLSCSPISGHRSVSWYQQTPGQGLQFLFEYFSETQRNKGNFPGRFSGRQFSNSRSEMNVSTLELGDSALYLCASSSEGTQYFGPGTRLLVL.

This sequence joins TRBV15 and TRBJ1-3; a weak D match, TRBD1 (5 bases). V lost 4 bases, J lost 4 bases, and 11 bases lay in between. Germline values: CDR1 LNHNV, CDR2 YYDKDF (reference sequence). The CDR3 sequence is 14 residues long. The chain's CDR3 is CATSNPGSGNTIYF. CDR3 coding DNA: TGTGCCACCAGCAATCCAGGGTCAGGAAACACCATATATTTT.

V and J are TRBV7-2 and TRBJ1-6; no reliable D call. This CDR3 comprises 15 residues. The V end was cut by 1 base, the J end by 9 bases, with 13 bases between. CDR1 is SGHTA, CDR2 FQGNSA, per germline. In DNA form, the CDR3 reads TGTGCCAGCAGCTTAGAGTACAGAGCCCTTTCACCCCTCCACTTT. Translated, it gives CASSLEYRALSPLHF.

The V and J genes are TRBV7-7 and TRBJ2-3; D unresolved. CDR1 SSHAT and CDR2 FNYEAQ come from the germline V gene (reference sequence). Between the trimmed V and J ends, which lost 5 bases and 1 base, there was a span of 13 bases. The CDR3 runs 15 residues. CDR3 protein: CASSPTLYGTDTQYF. As DNA, the CDR3 is TGTGCCAGCAGCCCAACATTGTACGGCACAGATACGCAGTATTTT.

This clone was detected a few times. The chain uses TRBV4-3 and TRBJ1-2; TRBD1 matches at 7 bases. V lost 3 bases and J lost 3; bases outside the gene matches: 7. CDR1 and CDR2 (germline): LGHNA, YSLEER. The CDR3 contains 15 residues. The chain's CDR3 is CASSQETGYDYGYTF. CDR3 nucleotide sequence: TGCGCCAGCAGCCAGGAGACAGGGTACGACTATGGCTACACCTTC.

The gene calls are TRBV13 and TRBJ1-2; possibly TRBD1 for D (6 bases). The CDR3 extends over 14 amino acids. V was pared by 5 bases and J by 3 bases, with 13 bases between. The germline gives CDR1 PRHDT, CDR2 FYEKMQ (reference sequence). Here the CDR3 reads CASSPWDNYYGYTF. CDR3 sequence (DNA): TGTGCCAGCAGCCCCTGGGACAATTACTATGGCTACACCTTC.

The rearrangement links TRBV19 to TRBJ1-1; D might be TRBD1 (6 bases). In germline, CDR1 is LNHDA, CDR2 SQIVND (reference sequence). The CDR3 totals 14 residues. The V gene lost 8 bases and the J gene lost 3 bases, with 16 bases spanning the gap. The CDR3 loop reads CASLYRGAHTEAFF. CDR3 coding DNA: TGTGCCAGTCTTTACCGGGGGGCCCACACTGAAGCTTTCTTT.

V usage is TRBV5-6 and J usage is TRBJ2-5; 8 nucleotides line up with TRBD1. The germline V gene has CDR1 SGHDT and CDR2 YYEEEE. Trimming cost V 4 bases and J 5 bases; bases outside gene matches: 19. CDR3 length: 18 residues. CDR3 sequence: CASSLRALQGVFRETQYF. In nucleotides, the CDR3 is TGTGCCAGCAGCCTGAGAGCCTTACAGGGGGTTTTTAGGGAGACCCAGTACTTC.

The rearrangement joins TRBV4-3 to TRBJ2-7; a weak D match, TRBD2 (5 bases). The CDR3 totals 12 residues. Trimming shortened V by 3 bases and J by 6 bases, and 9 bases separated the two germline ends. Germline V gene sequence: CDR1 LGHNA, CDR2 YSLEER. The CDR3, as DNA: TGCGCCAGCAGCCATGCGGGTTCCGAGCAGTACTTC. This codes for CASSHAGSEQYF.

V and J are TRBV4-1 and TRBJ2-7; 11 nucleotides match TRBD2. Germline V gene lookup returns CDR1 MGHRA and CDR2 YSYEKL. The V gene end was trimmed by 4 bases and the J gene end by 0 bases; junction bases not matched to a gene: 2. The CDR3 loop spans 15 amino acids. The chain's CDR3 is CASSPGTSGSYEQYF. CDR3 bases: TGCGCCAGCAGCCCCGGGACTAGCGGCTCCTACGAGCAGTACTTC.

V gene TRBV4-3 combines with J gene TRBJ1-5, with a tentative D call TRBD1 (5 bases). V dropped 0 bases and J dropped 3 bases, with 21 bases sitting between them. CDR1 and CDR2 (germline): LGHNA, YSLEER. This CDR3 is built from 19 residues. CDR3 sequence reads: CASSQDWAGWQEVNQPQHF. For the CDR3, the DNA is TGCGCCAGCAGCCAAGATTGGGCAGGGTGGCAGGAAGTCAATCAGCCCCAGCATTTT.

The chain recombines TRBV2 with TRBJ2-3; 10 positions agree with TRBD2. This CDR3 region has 16 residues. V trimming: 6 bases; J trimming: 6 bases; junction bases outside the gene matches: 12. The germline V gene encodes CDR1 SNHLY and CDR2 FYNNEI. CDR3 nucleotide sequence: TGTGCCAGCAGAGGCATCGCTAGCGGGAGAGAGGATACGCAGTATTTT. As protein: CASRGIASGREDTQYF.

This clone was observed a single time. The chain carries TRBV9 and TRBJ2-3; TRBD1 aligns across 9 bases. CDR3 size: 16 residues. The germline V gene has CDR1 SGDLS and CDR2 YYNGEE. After removal of 3 bases from V and 2 bases from J, the junction contained 7 bases not matched to a gene. CDR3 protein: CASSDGQGILTDTQYF. The CDR3 DNA is TGTGCCAGCAGCGACGGACAGGGGATTCTCACAGATACGCAGTATTTT.